The rows below give T cell receptor beta chains drawn from one sample of a study of cytomegalovirus exposure and HLA in healthy donors. Sequencing used immunoSEQ multiplex PCR; TCRdb keeps in-frame clones, though not all of them. The repertoire has about 160,000 clones, roughly 90% of them found once; the top ten carry about 5.8%. Sequencing input: PBMCs. The receptors come from a woman aged 25 to 39 in good health and CMV-seronegative. Each CDR3 is given with its conserved first and last residue. Each record gives: clone size, J gene, D gene, CDR3 length, V gene, CDR3 protein, CDR3 DNA. The D gene is left open where the match is weak. Clone size appears in some rows only: once, few, many, or a class for an expanded clone.

>once|TRBJ1-5|NA|13|TRBV5-4
CASSLNRGFPQHF
TGTGCCAGCAGCTTAAATCGAGGGTTCCCCCAGCATTTT
>NA|TRBJ2-7|NA|14|TRBV6-5
CASSYSRRGDEQYF
TGTGCCAGCAGTTACTCGAGACGGGGCGACGAGCAGTACTTC
>NA|TRBJ2-2|NA|15|TRBV27
CASSLGPPLTGELFF
TGTGCCAGCAGTTTAGGGCCGCCGCTAACCGGGGAGCTGTTTTTT
>NA|TRBJ1-2|NA|13|TRBV23-1
CASSPNGSYGYTF
TGCGCCAGCAGTCCTAACGGAAGCTATGGCTACACCTTC
>NA|TRBJ2-1|TRBD2|17|TRBV29-1
CSVEDPRTSGRAKEQFF
TGCAGCGTTGAAGACCCAAGGACTAGCGGGAGGGCAAAAGAGCAGTTCTTC
>NA|TRBJ1-2|NA|12|TRBV5-6
CASRRDPYGYTF
TGTGCCAGCAGACGAGATCCCTATGGCTACACCTTC
>NA|TRBJ1-3|NA|15|TRBV4-1
CASSQAQAPGNTIYF
TGCGCCAGCAGCCAAGCACAGGCTCCTGGAAACACCATATATTTT
>NA|TRBJ2-3|NA|15|TRBV5-6
CASSLWPANTDTQYF
TGTGCCAGCAGCTTGTGGCCTGCTAATACAGATACGCAGTATTTT
>NA|TRBJ1-3|NA|11|TRBV9
CASSVGNTIYF
TGTGCCAGCAGCGTAGGAAACACCATATATTTT
>once|TRBJ1-1|NA|14|TRBV4-3
CASSQDNLWGGAFF
TGCGCCAGCAGCCAAGATAATCTTTGGGGGGGCGCTTTCTTT
>NA|TRBJ2-5|NA|14|TRBV4-3
CASSQTLGGETQYF
TGCGCCAGCAGCCAGACACTGGGGGGCGAGACCCAGTACTTC
>NA|TRBJ2-4|NA|11|TRBV29-1
CSAGLSDIQYF
TGCAGCGCTGGGCTGTCGGACATTCAGTACTTC
>NA|TRBJ2-5|TRBD2|15|TRBV27
CASSPSGGVEETQYF
TGTGCCAGCAGCCCTAGCGGGGGGGTGGAAGAGACCCAGTACTTC
>NA|TRBJ1-1|NA|15|TRBV4-1
CASSQDSGLNTEAFF
TGCGCCAGCAGCCAAGATAGCGGCTTGAACACTGAAGCTTTCTTT
>once|TRBJ2-7|NA|16|TRBV19
CASSMGVGTDDYEQYF
TGTGCCAGTAGTATGGGGGTGGGGACTGACGACTACGAGCAGTACTTC
>NA|TRBJ2-7|TRBD2|15|TRBV28
CASSFRTSGLYEQYF
TGTGCCAGCAGTTTTCGGACTAGCGGGTTGTACGAGCAGTACTTC
>NA|TRBJ2-3|TRBD1|15|TRBV6-1
CASSRQGEETDTQYF
TGTGCCAGCAGTCGACAGGGGGAAGAAACAGATACGCAGTATTTT